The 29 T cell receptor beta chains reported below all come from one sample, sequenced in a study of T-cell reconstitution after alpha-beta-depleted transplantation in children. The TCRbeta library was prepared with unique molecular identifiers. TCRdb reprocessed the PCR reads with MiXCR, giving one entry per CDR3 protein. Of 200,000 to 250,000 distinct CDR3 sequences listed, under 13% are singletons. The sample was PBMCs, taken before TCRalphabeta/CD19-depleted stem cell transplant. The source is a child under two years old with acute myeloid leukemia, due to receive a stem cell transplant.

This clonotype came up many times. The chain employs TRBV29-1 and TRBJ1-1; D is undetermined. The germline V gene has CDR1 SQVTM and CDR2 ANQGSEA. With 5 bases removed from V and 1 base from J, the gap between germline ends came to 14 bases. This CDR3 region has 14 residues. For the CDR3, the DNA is TGCAGCGTTATGTTCGGCTTCGGGAACACTGAAGCTTTCTTT. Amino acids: CSVMFGFGNTEAFF. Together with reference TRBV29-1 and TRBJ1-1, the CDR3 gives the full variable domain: SAVISQKPSRDICQRGTSLTIQCQVDSQVTMMFWYRQQPGQSLTLIATANQGSEATYESGFVIDKFPISRPNLTFSTLTVSNMSPEDSSIYLCSVMFGFGNTEAFFGQGTRLTVV.

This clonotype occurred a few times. CDR3 in DNA: TGTGCCAGCAGCTTAAGGGAACGACAAGAGACCCAGTACTTC. It specifies CASSLRERQETQYF. The chain recombines TRBV7-8 with TRBJ2-5; D uncertain. Per the germline V gene, CDR1 is SGHVS and CDR2 is FQNEAQ. There are 14 residues in the CDR3. Trimming left V 2 bases short and J 2 bases short, with 9 bases between.

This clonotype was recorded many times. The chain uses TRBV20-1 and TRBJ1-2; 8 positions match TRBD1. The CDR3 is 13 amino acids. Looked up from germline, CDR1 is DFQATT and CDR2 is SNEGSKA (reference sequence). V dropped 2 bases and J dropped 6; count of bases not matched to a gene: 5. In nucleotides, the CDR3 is TGCAGTGCTAGACCAGGGGGCGCCAATGGCTACACCTTC. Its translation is CSARPGGANGYTF.

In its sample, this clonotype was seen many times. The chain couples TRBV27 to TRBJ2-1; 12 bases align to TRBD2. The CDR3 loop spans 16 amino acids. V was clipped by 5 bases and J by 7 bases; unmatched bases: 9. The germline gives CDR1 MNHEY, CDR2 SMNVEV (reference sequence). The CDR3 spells CASSRPLAGGRNEQFF. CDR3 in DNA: TGTGCCAGCAGTCGACCACTAGCGGGAGGCAGGAATGAGCAGTTCTTC.

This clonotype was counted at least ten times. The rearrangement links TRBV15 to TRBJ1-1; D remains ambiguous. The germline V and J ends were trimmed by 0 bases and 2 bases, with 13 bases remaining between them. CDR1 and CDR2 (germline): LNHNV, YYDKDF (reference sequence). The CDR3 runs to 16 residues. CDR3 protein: CATSRDKEKGNTEAFF. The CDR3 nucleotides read TGTGCCACCAGCAGAGACAAGGAAAAGGGTAACACTGAAGCTTTCTTT.

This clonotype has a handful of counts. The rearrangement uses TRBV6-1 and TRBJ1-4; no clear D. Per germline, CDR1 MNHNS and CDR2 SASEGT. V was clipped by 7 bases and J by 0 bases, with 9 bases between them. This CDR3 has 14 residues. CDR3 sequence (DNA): TGTGCCAGCACCAATGTTGCAACTAATGAAAAACTGTTTTTT. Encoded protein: CASTNVATNEKLFF.

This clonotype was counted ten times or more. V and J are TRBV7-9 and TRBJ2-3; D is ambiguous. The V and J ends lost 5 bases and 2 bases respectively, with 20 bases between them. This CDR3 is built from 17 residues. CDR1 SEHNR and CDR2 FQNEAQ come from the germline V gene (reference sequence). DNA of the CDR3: TGTGCCAGCAGCCCCCTGACCCGAACCCAGGACACAGATACGCAGTATTTT. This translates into CASSPLTRTQDTDTQYF.

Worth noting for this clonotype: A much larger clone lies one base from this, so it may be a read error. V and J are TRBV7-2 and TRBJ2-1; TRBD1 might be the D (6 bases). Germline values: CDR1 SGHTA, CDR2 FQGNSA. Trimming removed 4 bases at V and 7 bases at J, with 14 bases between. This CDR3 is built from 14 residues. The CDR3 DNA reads TGTGCCAGCAGCTCCAAATATAGGGGGAATGAGCAGTTCTTC. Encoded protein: CASSSKYRGNEQFF. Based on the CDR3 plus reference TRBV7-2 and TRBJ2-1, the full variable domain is GAGVSQSPSNKVTEKGKDVELRCDPISGHTALYWYRQSLGQGLEFLIYFQGNSAPDKSGLPSDRFSAERTGGSVSTLTIQRTQQEDSAVYLCASSSKYRGNEQFFGPGTRLTVL.

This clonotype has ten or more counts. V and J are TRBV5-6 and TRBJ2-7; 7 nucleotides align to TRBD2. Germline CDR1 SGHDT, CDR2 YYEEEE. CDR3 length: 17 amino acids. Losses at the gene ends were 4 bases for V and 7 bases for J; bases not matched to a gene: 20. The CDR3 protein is CASSEMTSPNSPWEQYF. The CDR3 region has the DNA TGTGCCAGCAGCGAGATGACTAGCCCTAACTCCCCCTGGGAGCAGTACTTC.

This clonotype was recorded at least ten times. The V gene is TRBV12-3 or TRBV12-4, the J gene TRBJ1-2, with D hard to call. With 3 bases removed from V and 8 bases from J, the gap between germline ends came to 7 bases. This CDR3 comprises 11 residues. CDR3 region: CASSFERGYTF. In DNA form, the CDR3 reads TGTGCCAGCAGTTTTGAAAGAGGCTACACCTTC.

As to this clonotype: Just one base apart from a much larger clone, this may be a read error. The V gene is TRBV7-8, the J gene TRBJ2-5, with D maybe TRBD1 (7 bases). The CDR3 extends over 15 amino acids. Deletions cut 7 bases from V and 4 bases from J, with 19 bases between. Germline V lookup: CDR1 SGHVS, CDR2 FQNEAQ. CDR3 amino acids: CASIRQGLSAETQYF. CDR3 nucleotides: TGTGCCAGCATCCGACAGGGACTCTCAGCAGAGACCCAGTACTTC.

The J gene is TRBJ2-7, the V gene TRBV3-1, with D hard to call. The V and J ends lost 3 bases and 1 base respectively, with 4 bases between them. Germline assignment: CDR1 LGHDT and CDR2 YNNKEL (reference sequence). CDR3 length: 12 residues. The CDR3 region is CASSHLSYEQYF. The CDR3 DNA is TGTGCCAGCAGCCATCTTTCCTACGAGCAGTACTTC.

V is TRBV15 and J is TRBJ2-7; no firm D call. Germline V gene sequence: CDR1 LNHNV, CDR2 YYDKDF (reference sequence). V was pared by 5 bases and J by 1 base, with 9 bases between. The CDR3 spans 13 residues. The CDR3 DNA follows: TGTGCCACCAGCGAACCGCCTTCCTACGAGCAGTACTTC. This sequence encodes CATSEPPSYEQYF.

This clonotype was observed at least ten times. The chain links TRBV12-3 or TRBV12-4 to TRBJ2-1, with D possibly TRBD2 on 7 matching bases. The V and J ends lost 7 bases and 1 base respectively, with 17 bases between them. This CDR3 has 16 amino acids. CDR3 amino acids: CASTLGGGRSYNEQFF. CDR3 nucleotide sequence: TGTGCCAGCACCTTGGGCGGGGGCAGATCCTACAATGAGCAGTTCTTC.

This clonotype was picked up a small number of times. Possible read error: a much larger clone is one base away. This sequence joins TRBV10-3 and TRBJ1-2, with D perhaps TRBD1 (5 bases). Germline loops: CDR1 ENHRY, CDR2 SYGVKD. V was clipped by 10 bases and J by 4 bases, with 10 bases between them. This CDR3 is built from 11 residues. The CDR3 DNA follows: TGTGCCACAGGGACGGTCTATGGCTACACCTTC. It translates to CATGTVYGYTF.

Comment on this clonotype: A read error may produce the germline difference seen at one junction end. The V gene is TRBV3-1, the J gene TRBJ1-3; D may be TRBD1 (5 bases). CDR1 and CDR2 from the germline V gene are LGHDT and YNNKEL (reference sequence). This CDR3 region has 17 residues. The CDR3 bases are TGTGTCAGCAGCCAAGATCAGGTGACAGTAACTGGAAACACCATATATTTT. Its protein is CVSSQDQVTVTGNTIYF.

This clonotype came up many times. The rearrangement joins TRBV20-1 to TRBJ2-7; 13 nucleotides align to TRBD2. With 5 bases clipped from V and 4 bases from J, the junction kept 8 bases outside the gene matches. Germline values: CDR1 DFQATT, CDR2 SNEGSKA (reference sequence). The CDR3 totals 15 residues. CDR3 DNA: TGCAGTGCTCCGGGACTAGCGGGATCCCTTTACGAGCAGTACTTC. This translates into CSAPGLAGSLYEQYF.

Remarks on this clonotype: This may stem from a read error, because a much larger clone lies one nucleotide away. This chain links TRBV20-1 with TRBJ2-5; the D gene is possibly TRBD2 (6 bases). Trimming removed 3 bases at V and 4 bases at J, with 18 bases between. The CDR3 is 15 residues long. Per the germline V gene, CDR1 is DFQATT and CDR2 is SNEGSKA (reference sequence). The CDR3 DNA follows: TGCAGTGCTAGCGATCTCGTGGGAGCGGGAGAGACCCAGTACTTC. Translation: CSASDLVGAGETQYF.

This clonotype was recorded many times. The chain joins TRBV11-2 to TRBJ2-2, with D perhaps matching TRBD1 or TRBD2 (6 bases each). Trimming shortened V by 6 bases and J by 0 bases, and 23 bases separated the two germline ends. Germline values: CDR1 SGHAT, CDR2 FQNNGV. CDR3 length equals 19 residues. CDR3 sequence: CASRSGAGLDGANTGELFF. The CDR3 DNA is TGTGCCAGCAGGTCAGGGGCGGGACTGGATGGCGCGAACACCGGGGAGCTGTTTTTT.

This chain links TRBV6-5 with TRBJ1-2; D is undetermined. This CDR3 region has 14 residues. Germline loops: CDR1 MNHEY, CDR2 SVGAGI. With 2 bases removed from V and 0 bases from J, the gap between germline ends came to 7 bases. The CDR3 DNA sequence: TGTGCCAGCAGTTACAACAAAGCTAACTATGGCTACACCTTC. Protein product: CASSYNKANYGYTF.

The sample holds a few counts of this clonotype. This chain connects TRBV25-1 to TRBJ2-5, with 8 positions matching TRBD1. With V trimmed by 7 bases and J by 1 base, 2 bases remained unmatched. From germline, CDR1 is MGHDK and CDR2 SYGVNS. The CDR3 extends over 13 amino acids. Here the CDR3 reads CASTGQGQETQYF. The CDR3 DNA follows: TGTGCCAGCACCGGACAGGGCCAAGAGACCCAGTACTTC.

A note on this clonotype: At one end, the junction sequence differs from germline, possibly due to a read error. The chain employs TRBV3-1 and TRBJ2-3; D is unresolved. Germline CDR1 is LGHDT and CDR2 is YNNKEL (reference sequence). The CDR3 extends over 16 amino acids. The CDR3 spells CASSPPATPSPDAQYF. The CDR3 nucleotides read TGTGCCAGCAGCCCCCCGGCGACCCCCTCTCCAGATGCGCAGTATTTT.

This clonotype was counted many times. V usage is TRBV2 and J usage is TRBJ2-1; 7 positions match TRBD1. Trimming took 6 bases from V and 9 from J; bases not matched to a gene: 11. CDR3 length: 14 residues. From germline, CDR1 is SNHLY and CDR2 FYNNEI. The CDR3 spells CASSTDRVGGEQFF. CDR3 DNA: TGTGCCAGCAGCACCGACAGGGTTGGCGGTGAGCAGTTCTTC.

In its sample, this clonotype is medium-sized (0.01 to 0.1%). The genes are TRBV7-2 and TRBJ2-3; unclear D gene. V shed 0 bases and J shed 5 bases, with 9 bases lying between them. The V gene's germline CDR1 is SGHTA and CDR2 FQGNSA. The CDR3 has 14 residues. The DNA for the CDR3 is TGTGCCAGCAGCTTAGCTACCGAGATAGATACGCAGTATTTT. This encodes CASSLATEIDTQYF.

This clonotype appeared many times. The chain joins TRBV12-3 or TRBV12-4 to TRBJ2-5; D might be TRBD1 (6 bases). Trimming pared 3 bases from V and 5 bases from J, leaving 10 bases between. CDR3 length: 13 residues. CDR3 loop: CASSFGQRETQYF. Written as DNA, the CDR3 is TGTGCCAGCAGTTTTGGACAGAGGGAGACCCAGTACTTC.

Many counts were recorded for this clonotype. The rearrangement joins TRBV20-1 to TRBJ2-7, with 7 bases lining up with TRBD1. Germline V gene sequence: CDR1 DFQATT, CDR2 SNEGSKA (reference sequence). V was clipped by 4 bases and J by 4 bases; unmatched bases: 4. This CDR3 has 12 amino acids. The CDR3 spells CSANRGLYEQYF. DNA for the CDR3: TGCAGTGCTAACAGGGGTCTGTACGAGCAGTACTTC.

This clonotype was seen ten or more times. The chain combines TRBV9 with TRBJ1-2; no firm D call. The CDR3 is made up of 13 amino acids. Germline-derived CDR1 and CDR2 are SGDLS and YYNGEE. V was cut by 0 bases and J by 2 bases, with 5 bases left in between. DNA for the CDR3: TGTGCCAGCAGCGTAGCTTCAAACTATGGCTACACCTTC. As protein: CASSVASNYGYTF.

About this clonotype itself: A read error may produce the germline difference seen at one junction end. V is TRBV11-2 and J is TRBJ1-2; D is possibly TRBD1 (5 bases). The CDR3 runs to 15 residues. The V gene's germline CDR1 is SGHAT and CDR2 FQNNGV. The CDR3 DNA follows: TGTGCCAGCAGCCTTGGGGCAGGGAAAAACTATGGCGACACCTTC. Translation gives CASSLGAGKNYGDTF.

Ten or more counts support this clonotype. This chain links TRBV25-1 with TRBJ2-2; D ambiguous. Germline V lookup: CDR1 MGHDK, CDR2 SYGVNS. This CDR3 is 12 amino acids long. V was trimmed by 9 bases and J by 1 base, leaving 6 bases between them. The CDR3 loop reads CASRQNTGELFF. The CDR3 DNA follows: TGTGCCAGTAGACAGAACACCGGGGAGCTGTTTTTT. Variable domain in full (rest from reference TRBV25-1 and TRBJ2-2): EADIYQTPRYLVIGTGKKITLECSQTMGHDKMYWYQQDPGMELHLIHYSYGVNSTEKGDLSSESTVSRIRTEHFPLTLESARPSHTSQYLCASRQNTGELFFGEGSRLTVL.